A selection of T cell receptor beta chains follows, all from one sample in a study of blood T cells in healthy people across ages. TCRdb redid the calling of the 5' RACE reads with MiXCR, one entry per CDR3 protein. The sample yields 650,000 to 800,000 distinct CDR3 sequences, around 43% seen once. The sample was blood. Receptor source: a man aged 60-69 years in good health. The CDR3 runs from the conserved cysteine through the conserved F or W. Each record gives: clone size, CDR3 length, V gene, D gene, J gene, CDR3 protein, CDR3 DNA. The D gene is left open where the match is weak. The size field is filled for only some rows; it gives once, few, many or a size class.

abundance: .
len: 15
v_gene: TRBV9
d_gene: TRBD1
j_gene: TRBJ1-4
CDR3aa: CASSVTGTGHEKLFF
CDR3nt: TGTGCCAGCAGCGTCACGGGGACAGGTCATGAAAAACTGTTTTTT

abundance: few
len: 13
v_gene: TRBV5-1
d_gene: .
j_gene: TRBJ1-2
CDR3aa: CASSDNRLDGYTF
CDR3nt: TGCGCCAGCAGCGACAACAGGTTAGACGGCTACACCTTC

abundance: few
len: 14
v_gene: TRBV7-8
d_gene: TRBD1
j_gene: TRBJ2-7
CDR3aa: CASSSTGTGNEQYF
CDR3nt: TGTGCCAGCAGCTCCACCGGGACAGGGAACGAGCAGTACTTC

abundance: .
len: 13
v_gene: TRBV7-2
d_gene: .
j_gene: TRBJ2-7
CDR3aa: CASRSGLPYEQYF
CDR3nt: TGTGCCAGCAGATCCGGGTTACCCTACGAGCAGTACTTC

abundance: few
len: 13
v_gene: TRBV20-1
d_gene: .
j_gene: TRBJ2-1
CDR3aa: CSAHGTAYNEQFF
CDR3nt: TGCAGTGCTCACGGGACGGCATACAATGAGCAGTTCTTC

abundance: .
len: 13
v_gene: TRBV27
d_gene: .
j_gene: TRBJ1-2
CDR3aa: CASKIAGKNGYTF
CDR3nt: TGTGCCAGCAAAATCGCAGGGAAGAATGGCTACACCTTC

abundance: many
len: 13
v_gene: TRBV7-9
d_gene: TRBD1
j_gene: TRBJ1-5
CDR3aa: CASSPQGVQPQHF
CDR3nt: TGTGCCAGCAGCCCCCAGGGGGTCCAGCCCCAGCATTTT

abundance: .
len: 13
v_gene: TRBV7-2
d_gene: TRBD1
j_gene: TRBJ2-3
CDR3aa: CASRQGARDTQYF
CDR3nt: TGTGCCAGCAGACAGGGGGCACGAGATACGCAGTATTTT

abundance: once
len: 15
v_gene: TRBV12-3/TRBV12-4
d_gene: TRBD1
j_gene: TRBJ2-7
CDR3aa: CASSPNRQGPYEQYF
CDR3nt: TGTGCCAGCAGTCCAAATCGACAGGGACCCTACGAGCAGTACTTC

abundance: many
len: 14
v_gene: TRBV7-2
d_gene: .
j_gene: TRBJ2-7
CDR3aa: CASSPDRPSYEQYF
CDR3nt: TGTGCCAGCAGCCCAGACAGACCCTCCTACGAGCAGTACTTC

abundance: .
len: 16
v_gene: TRBV12-3/TRBV12-4
d_gene: .
j_gene: TRBJ2-1
CDR3aa: CASSSSQGGVYNEQFF
CDR3nt: TGTGCCAGCAGTTCCTCCCAGGGGGGGGTCTACAATGAGCAGTTCTTC

abundance: few
len: 14
v_gene: TRBV9
d_gene: TRBD1
j_gene: TRBJ1-2
CDR3aa: CASSVEDRLRGYTF
CDR3nt: TGTGCCAGCAGCGTAGAGGACAGGCTCCGCGGCTACACCTTC

abundance: few
len: 11
v_gene: TRBV24-1
d_gene: .
j_gene: TRBJ2-7
CDR3aa: CATRGAYEQYF
CDR3nt: TGTGCCACCAGGGGAGCCTACGAGCAGTACTTC

abundance: .
len: 17
v_gene: TRBV5-4
d_gene: TRBD2
j_gene: TRBJ2-5
CDR3aa: CASSMEGLAALQGTQYF
CDR3nt: TGTGCCAGCAGCATGGAAGGGCTAGCGGCCCTCCAAGGGACCCAGTACTTC

abundance: .
len: 15
v_gene: TRBV7-2
d_gene: TRBD1
j_gene: TRBJ2-1
CDR3aa: CASSIAGTGYNEQFF
CDR3nt: TGTGCCAGCAGCATTGCCGGGACAGGGTACAATGAGCAGTTCTTC

abundance: .
len: 16
v_gene: TRBV9
d_gene: TRBD1
j_gene: TRBJ1-6
CDR3aa: CASSVQGTANNSPLHF
CDR3nt: TGTGCCAGCAGCGTACAGGGGACAGCAAATAATTCACCCCTCCACTTT

abundance: .
len: 14
v_gene: TRBV6-2/TRBV6-3
d_gene: .
j_gene: TRBJ1-5
CDR3aa: CASSYRGKDQPQHF
CDR3nt: TGTGCCAGCAGTTACAGAGGGAAGGATCAGCCCCAGCATTTT

abundance: few
len: 13
v_gene: TRBV20-1
d_gene: .
j_gene: TRBJ2-7
CDR3aa: CSARDTGPYEQYF
CDR3nt: TGCAGTGCTAGAGATACAGGACCCTACGAGCAGTACTTC

abundance: .
len: 10
v_gene: TRBV2
d_gene: .
j_gene: TRBJ2-7
CDR3aa: CANSDREQYF
CDR3nt: TGTGCCAACAGTGACCGCGAGCAGTACTTC

abundance: .
len: 14
v_gene: TRBV6-1
d_gene: TRBD2
j_gene: TRBJ2-1
CDR3aa: CASSPRGGVGEQFF
CDR3nt: TGTGCCAGCAGTCCGCGGGGGGGAGTTGGTGAGCAGTTCTTC

abundance: .
len: 16
v_gene: TRBV20-1
d_gene: .
j_gene: TRBJ1-1
CDR3aa: CSARDPRGSVNTEAFF
CDR3nt: TGCAGTGCTAGAGATCCAAGGGGCTCTGTGAACACTGAAGCTTTCTTT

abundance: many
len: 15
v_gene: TRBV12-3/TRBV12-4
d_gene: .
j_gene: TRBJ2-5
CDR3aa: CASSLALGAEETQYF
CDR3nt: TGTGCCAGCAGTTTAGCGTTAGGGGCAGAAGAGACCCAGTACTTC

abundance: many
len: 13
v_gene: TRBV5-5
d_gene: .
j_gene: TRBJ1-1
CDR3aa: CASSLDLNTEAFF
CDR3nt: TGTGCCAGCAGCTTGGACTTGAACACTGAAGCTTTCTTT

abundance: few
len: 16
v_gene: TRBV7-9
d_gene: TRBD1
j_gene: TRBJ1-2
CDR3aa: CASSLRTGGRDYGYTF
CDR3nt: TGTGCCAGCAGCTTACGGACAGGGGGCCGCGACTATGGCTACACCTTC

abundance: .
len: 14
v_gene: TRBV6-5
d_gene: TRBD1
j_gene: TRBJ2-7
CDR3aa: CASKTDRGRGEQYF
CDR3nt: TGTGCCAGCAAAACCGACAGGGGCCGGGGGGAGCAGTACTTC

abundance: .
len: 15
v_gene: TRBV20-1
d_gene: TRBD2
j_gene: TRBJ2-3
CDR3aa: CSAREKRGGGDTQYF
CDR3nt: TGCAGTGCTAGAGAAAAGCGGGGGGGTGGAGATACGCAGTATTTT

abundance: .
len: 16
v_gene: TRBV7-2
d_gene: .
j_gene: TRBJ1-6
CDR3aa: CASSLETGYYNSPLHF
CDR3nt: TGTGCCAGCAGCTTAGAAACAGGGTACTATAATTCACCCCTCCACTTT

abundance: .
len: 13
v_gene: TRBV28
d_gene: TRBD1
j_gene: TRBJ2-5
CDR3aa: CAARDRNRETQYF
CDR3nt: TGTGCCGCGAGGGACAGGAATCGAGAGACCCAGTACTTC

abundance: few
len: 17
v_gene: TRBV27
d_gene: TRBD1
j_gene: TRBJ1-6
CDR3aa: CASSHTGTGGYNSPLHF
CDR3nt: TGTGCCAGCAGTCACACCGGGACAGGGGGCTATAATTCACCCCTCCACTTT

abundance: few
len: 15
v_gene: TRBV4-3
d_gene: .
j_gene: TRBJ1-2
CDR3aa: CASSQDGGVDYGYTF
CDR3nt: TGCGCCAGCAGCCAAGATGGGGGGGTTGACTATGGCTACACCTTC

abundance: .
len: 16
v_gene: TRBV5-6
d_gene: TRBD2
j_gene: TRBJ2-7
CDR3aa: CASSPLGGATDNEQYF
CDR3nt: TGTGCCAGCAGCCCACTCGGGGGGGCTACGGACAATGAGCAGTACTTC